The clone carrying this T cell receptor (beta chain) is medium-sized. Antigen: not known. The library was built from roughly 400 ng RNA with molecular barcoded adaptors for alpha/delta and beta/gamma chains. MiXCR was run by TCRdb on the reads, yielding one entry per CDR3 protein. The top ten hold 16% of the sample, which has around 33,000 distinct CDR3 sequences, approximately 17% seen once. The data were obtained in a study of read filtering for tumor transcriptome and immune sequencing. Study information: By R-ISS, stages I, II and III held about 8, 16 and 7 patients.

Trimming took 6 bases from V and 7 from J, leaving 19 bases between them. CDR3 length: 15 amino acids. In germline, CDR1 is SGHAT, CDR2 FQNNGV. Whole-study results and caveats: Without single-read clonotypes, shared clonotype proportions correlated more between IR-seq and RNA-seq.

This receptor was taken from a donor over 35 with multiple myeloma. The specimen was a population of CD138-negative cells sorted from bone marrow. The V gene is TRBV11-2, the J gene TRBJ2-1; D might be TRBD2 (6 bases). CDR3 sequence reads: CASSHSGLKLNEQFF. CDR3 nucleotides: TGTGCCAGCAGTCATTCGGGACTGAAGCTGAATGAGCAGTTCTTC.